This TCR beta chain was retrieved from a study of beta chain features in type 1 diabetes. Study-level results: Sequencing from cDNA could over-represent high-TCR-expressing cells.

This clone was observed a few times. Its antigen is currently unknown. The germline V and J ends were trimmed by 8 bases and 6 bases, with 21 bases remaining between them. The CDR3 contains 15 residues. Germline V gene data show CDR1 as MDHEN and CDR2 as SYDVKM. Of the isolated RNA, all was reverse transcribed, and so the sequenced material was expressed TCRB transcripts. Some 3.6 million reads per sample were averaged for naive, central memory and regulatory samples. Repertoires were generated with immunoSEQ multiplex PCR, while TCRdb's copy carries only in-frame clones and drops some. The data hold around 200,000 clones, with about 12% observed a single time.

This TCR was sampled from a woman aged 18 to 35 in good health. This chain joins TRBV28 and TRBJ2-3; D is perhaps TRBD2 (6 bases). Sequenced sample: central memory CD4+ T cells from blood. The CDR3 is CASLETDPSADTQYF. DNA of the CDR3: TGTGCCAGCCTAGAGACCGATCCTAGCGCCGATACGCAGTATTTT.